These T cell receptor beta chains were read from a single sample in a study of cytomegalovirus exposure and HLA in healthy donors. Sequencing was performed with immunoSEQ multiplex PCR; in TCRdb, only in-frame clones are kept and a portion is missing. Of roughly 190,000 clones detected, over 80% appear once; the ten largest clones hold about 10%. The sample consisted of PBMCs. The origin of the receptors is a woman aged 45-59 years in good health and CMV-seropositive. CDR3s include the opening cysteine and the closing phenylalanine or tryptophan. The order of the fields is V gene, clone size, D gene, J gene, CDR3 protein, CDR3 DNA. The D gene is left open where the match is weak. Part of the rows lack a size; the others show once, few, many or a class for expanded clones.

>TRBV18|-|-|TRBJ2-3
CASSPTRGARASTDTQYF
TGTGCCAGCTCACCAACCAGGGGGGCCCGAGCTAGCACAGATACGCAGTATTTT
>TRBV7-9|-|-|TRBJ1-1
CSSSPGSETEAFF
TGTTCCAGCAGCCCAGGGTCGGAGACTGAAGCTTTCTTT
>TRBV2|-|-|TRBJ1-4
CASGARHNANEKLFF
TGTGCCAGCGGTGCGAGACACAATGCTAATGAAAAACTGTTTTTT
>TRBV28|-|-|TRBJ2-7
CASSRRGLLVEQYF
TGTGCCAGCAGTCGCCGGGGGTTGTTGGTAGAGCAGTACTTC
>TRBV14|-|-|TRBJ2-1
CASSQEVPSSYNEQFF
TGTGCCAGCAGCCAAGAAGTCCCGAGCTCCTACAATGAGCAGTTCTTC
>TRBV14|-|-|TRBJ1-2
CASSQELTAKYGYTF
TGTGCCAGCAGCCAAGAGTTGACAGCCAAGTATGGCTACACCTTC
>TRBV6-6|-|TRBD1|TRBJ1-5
CASSPDRGEPQHF
TGTGCCAGCAGCCCCGACAGGGGTGAGCCCCAGCATTTT
>TRBV7-9|-|-|TRBJ1-2
CSSSLSRGDGYTF
TGTTCCAGCAGCTTATCGCGGGGCGATGGCTACACCTTC
>TRBV27|-|-|TRBJ2-7
CASRPGLTPPYEQYF
TGTGCCAGCAGGCCAGGCTTAACCCCCCCCTACGAGCAGTACTTC
>TRBV19|-|TRBD1|TRBJ2-7
CASRSGQGAGRQYF
TGTGCCAGTAGATCGGGACAGGGGGCGGGTCGGCAGTACTTC
>TRBV20-1|-|-|TRBJ1-2
CSARDIYGYTF
TGCAGTGCTAGGGACATCTATGGCTACACCTTC
>TRBV28|-|TRBD1|TRBJ1-1
CASSLAGGRTEAFF
TGTGCCAGCAGTTTAGCAGGGGGGAGGACTGAAGCTTTCTTT
>TRBV5-1|-|TRBD1|TRBJ2-7
CASSDRTGNEQYF
TGCGCCAGCAGCGATCGGACAGGTAACGAGCAGTACTTC
>TRBV6-6|-|-|TRBJ1-3
CASSTPRGSGNTIYF
TGTGCCAGCAGTACACCGAGAGGCTCTGGAAACACCATATATTTT
>TRBV30|-|-|TRBJ1-2
CAWSGGGANYGYTF
TGTGCCTGGAGTGGGGGAGGCGCTAACTATGGCTACACCTTC
>TRBV5-6|-|-|TRBJ1-2
CASSLPARGLGYGYTF
TGTGCCAGCAGTCTTCCCGCGCGGGGCCTAGGCTATGGCTACACCTTC
>TRBV4-2|-|-|TRBJ2-7
CASSQDSSGQYF
TGTGCCAGCAGCCAAGATTCCTCAGGGCAGTACTTC
>TRBV27|-|TRBD2|TRBJ2-7
CASSLRLASLYEQYF
TGTGCCAGCAGTTTACGACTAGCATCCCTCTACGAGCAGTACTTC
>TRBV27|-|-|TRBJ2-1
CASSVTGYNEQFF
TGTGCCAGCAGTGTTACAGGTTACAATGAGCAGTTCTTC
>TRBV29-1|-|TRBD1|TRBJ1-2
CSVPRIGTGVSYGYTF
TGCAGCGTCCCCCGCATCGGGACAGGGGTATCGTATGGCTACACCTTC
>TRBV25-1|-|-|TRBJ1-2
CASSEYGGNYGYTF
TGTGCCAGCAGTGAATACGGGGGAAACTATGGCTACACCTTC
>TRBV16|-|TRBD1|TRBJ1-2
CASSPRQGAFYGYTF
TGTGCCAGCAGCCCCAGACAGGGGGCTTTTTATGGCTACACCTTC
>TRBV5-1|-|-|TRBJ1-1
CASSPSGKGWNTEAFF
TGCGCCAGCAGCCCTTCCGGCAAGGGGTGGAACACTGAAGCTTTCTTT
>TRBV6-1|-|-|TRBJ1-4
CASSEAEGQWATNEKLFF
TGTGCCAGCAGTGAAGCGGAGGGGCAGTGGGCAACTAATGAAAAACTGTTTTTT
>TRBV19|once|TRBD1|TRBJ1-2
CASRSDRRLNYGYTF
TGTGCCAGTAGATCGGACAGGCGACTTAACTATGGCTACACCTTC
>TRBV6-6|-|TRBD1|TRBJ1-1
CASSYPDRAEAFF
TGTGCCAGCAGTTACCCGGACAGGGCTGAAGCTTTCTTT
>TRBV6-1|-|TRBD2|TRBJ2-1
CASSEATGGYNEQFF
TGTGCCAGCAGTGAAGCGACGGGGGGCTACAATGAGCAGTTCTTC
>TRBV9|-|-|TRBJ1-2
CASSEGANYGYTF
TGTGCCAGCAGCGAAGGGGCTAACTATGGCTACACCTTC
>TRBV4-2|few|TRBD1|TRBJ2-5
CASSLQDREETQYF
TGTGCCAGCAGCTTGCAGGACAGGGAAGAGACCCAGTACTTC